The source of this T cell receptor (beta chain) is a study of blood T cell repertoires in COVID-19. Study at large: Samples came from the United States, Italy and Spain, spanning acute and convalescent COVID-19. PBMCs, B-cell-depleted T cells, or T cells were the source of the cDNA or gDNA that made up the material.

This clone has only one observation. In the authors' methods: How many nucleated cells were present was estimated from reference gene primer amplification. This table comes from immunoSEQ multiplex PCR, and its TCRdb copy is limited to in-frame clones, with some not included. Clone size and V and J calls were adopted from that table, with D and trimming inferred from the DNA. The repertoire holds just over 650,000 clones, with about nine tenths as singletons. V lost 3 bases to trimming and J lost 4 bases, with 18 bases between them. CDR3 size: 16 residues. Per the germline V gene, CDR1 is SGDLS and CDR2 is YYNGEE.

The material sequenced was peripheral blood. The source is a woman under 30 with acute or convalescent COVID-19. The chain carries TRBV9 and TRBJ2-3; no clear D gene. CDR3 protein: CASSEPRINPADTQYF. CDR3 DNA sequence: TGTGCCAGCAGCGAACCCAGGATTAACCCTGCAGATACGCAGTATTTT. Together with reference TRBV9 and TRBJ2-3, the CDR3 gives the full variable domain: DSGVTQTPKHLITATGQRVTLRCSPRSGDLSVYWYQQSLDQGLQFLIQYYNGEERAKGNILERFSAQQFPDLHSELNLSSLELGDSALYFCASSEPRINPADTQYFGPGTRLTVL.